The 8 T cell receptor beta chains below were found in one sample sequenced in a study of post-analysis software for immune sequencing data. Study results and caveats: Five or six TRBV segments, TRBV5-6, TRBV5-1 and TRBV20-1 among them, were found more frequent in patients than controls.

Included in the TCR beta cDNA libraries were unique molecular identifiers. TCRdb fed the PCR reads into MiXCR, producing one record per CDR3 protein. The sample carries approximately 730,000 distinct CDR3 sequences, more than 45% recorded once. No antigen has been identified for these receptors. Source material: blood. The receptor set was obtained from a girl aged 10 to 17 with multiple sclerosis.

The sample holds a few counts of this clonotype. The V and J genes are TRBV5-1 and TRBJ2-7, with D possibly being TRBD2 (5 bases). CDR1 and CDR2 from the germline V gene are SGHRS and YFSETQ. Between the trimmed V and J ends, which lost 5 bases and 0 bases, there was a span of 15 bases. The length of the CDR3 is 15 residues. CDR3: CASRWTPRGSYEQYF. The DNA for the CDR3 is TGCGCCAGCAGGTGGACTCCTCGTGGCTCCTACGAGCAGTACTTC. The variable domain in full, completed from reference TRBV5-1 and TRBJ2-7, reads KAGVTQTPRYLIKTRGQQVTLSCSPISGHRSVSWYQQTPGQGLQFLFEYFSETQRNKGNFPGRFSGRQFSNSRSEMNVSTLELGDSALYLCASRWTPRGSYEQYFGPGTRLTVT.

The rearrangement joins TRBV4-2 to TRBJ2-5; maybe TRBD2 (6 bases). Germline V gives CDR1 LGHNA, CDR2 YNFKEQ. V lost 0 bases, J lost 5 bases, and 16 bases lay in between. The CDR3 contains 16 residues. The chain's CDR3 is CASSQEQVWGRETQYF. The DNA of the CDR3 is TGTGCCAGCAGCCAAGAGCAGGTTTGGGGGAGGGAGACCCAGTACTTC.

J is TRBJ2-7 and V is TRBV7-2; maybe TRBD2 (5 bases). V gave up 5 bases and J gave up 2 bases, with 16 bases separating them. The CDR3 is 15 amino acids. Germline CDR1 reads SGHTA; CDR2 reads FQGNSA. CDR3 amino acids: CASSPTHSGAYEQYF. CDR3 nucleotides: TGTGCCAGCAGCCCCACACACAGCGGTGCCTACGAGCAGTACTTC.

In its sample, this clonotype was seen many times. The chain is built from TRBV9 and TRBJ1-2; 9 nucleotides align to TRBD1. The CDR3 runs 14 residues. Per the germline V gene, CDR1 is SGDLS and CDR2 is YYNGEE. V was pared by 4 bases and J by 8 bases, with 9 bases of the junction left unmatched. CDR3: CASSPLGQGRGYTF. In DNA form, the CDR3 reads TGTGCCAGCAGCCCTCTCGGACAGGGGAGAGGCTACACCTTC.

V gene TRBV12-3 or TRBV12-4 combines with J gene TRBJ1-1; D remains ambiguous. Trimming took off 6 bases at V and 5 bases at J, with 22 bases between the two ends. CDR3 length: 16 residues. The chain's CDR3 is CASSPPPGYPETEAFF. The CDR3 DNA reads TGTGCCAGCAGCCCCCCGCCGGGATACCCGGAGACTGAAGCTTTCTTT.

The J gene is TRBJ2-7, the V gene TRBV10-3; D might be TRBD1 (5 bases). The J call is uncertain, as TRBJ2-4 better fits the DNA end. The CDR3 is 12 amino acids. Per germline, CDR1 ENHRY and CDR2 SYGVKD. The chain's CDR3 is CAIRGPENIQYF. CDR3 DNA: TGTGCCATCAGGGGGCCAGAGAACATTCAGTACTTC.

This clonotype was recorded a few times. This chain joins TRBV4-3 and TRBJ2-1, with D possibly TRBD1 on 5 matching bases. This CDR3 contains 13 residues. The germline V and J ends were trimmed by 1 base and 12 bases, with 13 bases remaining between them. The germline V gene encodes CDR1 LGHNA and CDR2 YSLEER. The CDR3 DNA follows: TGCGCCAGCAGCCAAGGCAAGGGGTGGGGGCAGTTCTTC. Amino acid sequence: CASSQGKGWGQFF.

This clonotype has a handful of counts. V usage is TRBV6-2 or TRBV6-3 and J usage is TRBJ2-1; D is perhaps TRBD2 (5 bases). The CDR3 runs 14 residues. Germline CDR1 is MNHEY and CDR2 is SVGEGT. V lost 5 bases and J lost 11, with 19 bases in between. Here the CDR3 DNA reads TGTGCCAGCAGTCCTCGACTACTAGGCCGTAAGCAGTTCTTC. Protein: CASSPRLLGRKQFF.